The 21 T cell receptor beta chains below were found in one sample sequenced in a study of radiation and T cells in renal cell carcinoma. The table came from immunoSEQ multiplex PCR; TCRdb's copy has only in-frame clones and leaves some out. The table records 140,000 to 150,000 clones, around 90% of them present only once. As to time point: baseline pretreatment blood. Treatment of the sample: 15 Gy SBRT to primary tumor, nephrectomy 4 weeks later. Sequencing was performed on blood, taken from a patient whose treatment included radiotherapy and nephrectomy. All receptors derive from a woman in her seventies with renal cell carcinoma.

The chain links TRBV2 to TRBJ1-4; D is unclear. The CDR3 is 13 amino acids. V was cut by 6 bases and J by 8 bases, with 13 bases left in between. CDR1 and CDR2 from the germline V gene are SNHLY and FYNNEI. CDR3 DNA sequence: TGTGCCAGCAGGGGCCTGCCGGGAGAAAAACTGTTTTTT. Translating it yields CASRGLPGEKLFF.

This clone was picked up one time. The CDR3: CASSVRSRQETQYF. The CDR3 DNA reads TGTGCCAGCAGCGTAAGGTCTAGACAAGAGACCCAGTACTTC. V usage is TRBV9 and J usage is TRBJ2-5; the D is unclear. The germline V gene encodes CDR1 SGDLS and CDR2 YYNGEE. V was shortened by 1 base and J by 2 bases, with 9 bases between the two germline ends. The CDR3 consists of 14 residues.

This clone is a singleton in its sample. CDR3 amino acids: CASSLEGNTEAFF. The CDR3 region has the DNA TGTGCCAGCAGCTTAGAGGGGAACACTGAAGCTTTCTTT. The J gene is TRBJ1-1, the V gene TRBV7-9; D remains unclear. CDR3 length equals 13 residues. Trimming left V 1 base short and J 1 base short, with 4 bases between. Germline CDR1 is SEHNR and CDR2 is FQNEAQ (reference sequence).

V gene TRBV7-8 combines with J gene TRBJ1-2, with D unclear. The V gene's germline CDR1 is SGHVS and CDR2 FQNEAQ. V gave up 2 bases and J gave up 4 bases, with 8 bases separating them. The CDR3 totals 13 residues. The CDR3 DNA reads TGTGCCAGCAGCTTAAGACGAGCCTATGGCTACACCTTC. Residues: CASSLRRAYGYTF.

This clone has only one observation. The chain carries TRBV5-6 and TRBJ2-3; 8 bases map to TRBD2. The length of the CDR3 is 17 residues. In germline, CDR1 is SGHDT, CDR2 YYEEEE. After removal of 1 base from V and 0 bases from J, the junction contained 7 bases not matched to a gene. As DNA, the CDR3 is TGTGCCAGCAGCTTGTTTAGCGGGGTCTCTAGCACAGATACGCAGTATTTT. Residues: CASSLFSGVSSTDTQYF.

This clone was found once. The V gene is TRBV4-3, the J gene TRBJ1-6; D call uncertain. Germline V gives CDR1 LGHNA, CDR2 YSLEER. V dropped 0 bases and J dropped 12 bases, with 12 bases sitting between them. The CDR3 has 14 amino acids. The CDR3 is CASSQERSSRPLHF. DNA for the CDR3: TGCGCCAGCAGCCAAGAAAGGAGCAGCCGACCCCTCCACTTT.

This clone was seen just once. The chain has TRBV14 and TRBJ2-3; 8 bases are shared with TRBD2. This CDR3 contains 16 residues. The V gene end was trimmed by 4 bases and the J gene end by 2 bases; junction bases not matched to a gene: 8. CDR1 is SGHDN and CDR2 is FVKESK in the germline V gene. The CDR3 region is CASSRLTSAYTDTQYF. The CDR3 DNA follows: TGTGCCAGCAGCCGCCTGACTAGCGCTTACACAGATACGCAGTATTTT. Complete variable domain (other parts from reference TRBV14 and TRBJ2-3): EAGVTQFPSHSVIEKGQTVTLRCDPISGHDNLYWYRRVMGKEIKFLLHFVKESKQDESGMPNNRFLAERTGGTYSTLKVQPAELEDSGVYFCASSRLTSAYTDTQYFGPGTRLTVL.

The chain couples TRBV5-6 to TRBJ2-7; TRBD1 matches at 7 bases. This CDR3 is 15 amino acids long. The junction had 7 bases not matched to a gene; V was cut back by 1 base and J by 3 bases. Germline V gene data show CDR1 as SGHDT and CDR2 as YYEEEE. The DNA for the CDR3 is TGTGCCAGCAGCTTGAGGGGGACAGCTTTCTACGAGCAGTACTTC. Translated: CASSLRGTAFYEQYF.

CDR3 in DNA: TGTGCCAGTAGCCCGGAGACCGGGGAGCTGTTTTTT. Protein: CASSPETGELFF. The V call is TRBV19, the J call TRBJ2-2; D is unresolved. Germline lookup yields CDR1 LNHDA and CDR2 SQIVND (reference sequence). The CDR3 sequence is 12 residues long. Trimming stripped 6 bases from V and 5 bases from J, with 7 bases between.

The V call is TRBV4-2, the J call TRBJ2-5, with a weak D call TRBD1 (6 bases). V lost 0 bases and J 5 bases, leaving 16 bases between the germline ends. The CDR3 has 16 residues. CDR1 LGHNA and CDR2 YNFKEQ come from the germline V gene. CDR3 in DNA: TGTGCCAGCAGCCAAGACGGACAGACAGCGCTCGAGACCCAGTACTTC. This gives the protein CASSQDGQTALETQYF.

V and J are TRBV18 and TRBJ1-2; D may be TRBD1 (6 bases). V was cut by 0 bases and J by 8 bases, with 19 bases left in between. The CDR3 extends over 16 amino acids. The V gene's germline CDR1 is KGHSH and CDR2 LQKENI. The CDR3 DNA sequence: TGTGCCAGCTCACCACCGGTCAGTGGGGGCGCTGGGGGCTACACCTTC. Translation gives CASSPPVSGGAGGYTF.

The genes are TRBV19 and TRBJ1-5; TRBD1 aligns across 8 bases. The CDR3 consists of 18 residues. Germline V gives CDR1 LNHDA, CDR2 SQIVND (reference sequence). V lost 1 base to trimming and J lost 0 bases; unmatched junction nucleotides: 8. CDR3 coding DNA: TGTGCCAGTAGTATAGCCGGGACAGGCTCTTATAGCAATCAGCCCCAGCATTTT. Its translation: CASSIAGTGSYSNQPQHF.

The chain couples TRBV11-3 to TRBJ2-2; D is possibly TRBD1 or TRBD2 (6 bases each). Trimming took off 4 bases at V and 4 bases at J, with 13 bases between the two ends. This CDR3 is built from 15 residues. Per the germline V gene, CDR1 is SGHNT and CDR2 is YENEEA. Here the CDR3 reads CASSSGGLGTGELFF. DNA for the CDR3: TGTGCCAGCAGCTCTGGGGGGCTCGGCACCGGGGAGCTGTTTTTT.

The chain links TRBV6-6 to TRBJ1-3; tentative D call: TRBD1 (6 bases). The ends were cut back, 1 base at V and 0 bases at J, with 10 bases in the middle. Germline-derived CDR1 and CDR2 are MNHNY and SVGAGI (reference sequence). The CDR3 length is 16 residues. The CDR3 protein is CASSYFIRGSGNTIYF. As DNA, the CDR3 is TGTGCCAGCAGTTACTTTATCAGGGGCTCTGGAAACACCATATATTTT.

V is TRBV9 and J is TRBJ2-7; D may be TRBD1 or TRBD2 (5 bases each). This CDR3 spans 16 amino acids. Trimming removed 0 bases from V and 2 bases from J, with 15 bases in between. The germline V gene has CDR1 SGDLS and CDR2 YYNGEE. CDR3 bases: TGTGCCAGCAGCGTAGGGGGGACGGGGATCGCCTACGAGCAGTACTTC. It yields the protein CASSVGGTGIAYEQYF.

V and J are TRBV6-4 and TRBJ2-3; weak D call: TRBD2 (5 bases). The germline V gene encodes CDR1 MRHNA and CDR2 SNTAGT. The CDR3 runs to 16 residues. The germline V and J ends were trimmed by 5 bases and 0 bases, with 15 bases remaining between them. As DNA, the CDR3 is TGTGCCAGCAGTCTCTTGAGGGTAGGGAGCACAGATACGCAGTATTTT. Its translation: CASSLLRVGSTDTQYF.

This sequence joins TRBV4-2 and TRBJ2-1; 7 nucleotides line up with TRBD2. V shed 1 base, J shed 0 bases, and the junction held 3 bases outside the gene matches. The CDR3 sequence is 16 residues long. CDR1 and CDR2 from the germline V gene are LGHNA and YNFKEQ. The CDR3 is CASSQGGGGSYNEQFF. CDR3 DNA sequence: TGTGCCAGCAGCCAAGGGGGCGGGGGCTCCTACAATGAGCAGTTCTTC.

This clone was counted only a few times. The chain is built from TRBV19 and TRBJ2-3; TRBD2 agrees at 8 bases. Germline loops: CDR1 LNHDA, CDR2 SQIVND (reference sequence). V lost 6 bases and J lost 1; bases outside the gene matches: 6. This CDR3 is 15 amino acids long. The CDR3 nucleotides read TGTGCCAGTAGGAGCGGGGGAACCGGCACAGATACGCAGTATTTT. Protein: CASRSGGTGTDTQYF.

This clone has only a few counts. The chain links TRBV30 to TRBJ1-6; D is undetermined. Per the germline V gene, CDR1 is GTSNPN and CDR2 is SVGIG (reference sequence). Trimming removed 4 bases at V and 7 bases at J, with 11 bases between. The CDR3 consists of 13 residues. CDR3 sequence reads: CAWNAPLNSPLHF. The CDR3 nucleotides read TGTGCCTGGAATGCCCCCCTGAATTCACCCCTCCACTTT.

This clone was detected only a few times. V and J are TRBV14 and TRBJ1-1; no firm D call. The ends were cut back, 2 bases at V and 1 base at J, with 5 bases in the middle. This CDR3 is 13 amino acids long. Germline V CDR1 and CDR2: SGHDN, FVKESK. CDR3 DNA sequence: TGTGCCAGCAGCCAAAAAAAGAACACTGAAGCTTTCTTT. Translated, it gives CASSQKKNTEAFF.

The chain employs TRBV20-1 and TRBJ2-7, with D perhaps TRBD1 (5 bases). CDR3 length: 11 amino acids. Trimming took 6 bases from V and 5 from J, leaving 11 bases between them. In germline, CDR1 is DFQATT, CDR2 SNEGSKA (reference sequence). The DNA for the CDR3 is TGCAGTGCCGGCACAGGACACGAGCAGTACTTC. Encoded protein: CSAGTGHEQYF.